This entry is about one T cell receptor (beta chain). Clones were read by immunoSEQ multiplex PCR, and TCRdb kept only the in-frame ones, dropping some. In the table there are 150,000 to 200,000 clones, 94% of which are singletons. This CDR3 has 12 residues. V lost 1 base and J 11 bases, leaving 8 bases between the germline ends. Per the germline V gene, CDR1 is SGHTA and CDR2 is FQGNSA. These data are taken from a study of T cell responses to AZD1222 COVID-19 vaccine. V usage is TRBV7-2 and J usage is TRBJ1-4, with D maybe TRBD1 (6 bases). The sample here was peripheral blood, taken 28 days after the second AZD1222 dose. The source is an adult who received the AZD1222 COVID-19 vaccine. The CDR3 here is CASSLDREKLFF. The DNA of the CDR3 is TGTGCCAGCAGCTTAGACAGGGAGAAACTGTTTTTT.